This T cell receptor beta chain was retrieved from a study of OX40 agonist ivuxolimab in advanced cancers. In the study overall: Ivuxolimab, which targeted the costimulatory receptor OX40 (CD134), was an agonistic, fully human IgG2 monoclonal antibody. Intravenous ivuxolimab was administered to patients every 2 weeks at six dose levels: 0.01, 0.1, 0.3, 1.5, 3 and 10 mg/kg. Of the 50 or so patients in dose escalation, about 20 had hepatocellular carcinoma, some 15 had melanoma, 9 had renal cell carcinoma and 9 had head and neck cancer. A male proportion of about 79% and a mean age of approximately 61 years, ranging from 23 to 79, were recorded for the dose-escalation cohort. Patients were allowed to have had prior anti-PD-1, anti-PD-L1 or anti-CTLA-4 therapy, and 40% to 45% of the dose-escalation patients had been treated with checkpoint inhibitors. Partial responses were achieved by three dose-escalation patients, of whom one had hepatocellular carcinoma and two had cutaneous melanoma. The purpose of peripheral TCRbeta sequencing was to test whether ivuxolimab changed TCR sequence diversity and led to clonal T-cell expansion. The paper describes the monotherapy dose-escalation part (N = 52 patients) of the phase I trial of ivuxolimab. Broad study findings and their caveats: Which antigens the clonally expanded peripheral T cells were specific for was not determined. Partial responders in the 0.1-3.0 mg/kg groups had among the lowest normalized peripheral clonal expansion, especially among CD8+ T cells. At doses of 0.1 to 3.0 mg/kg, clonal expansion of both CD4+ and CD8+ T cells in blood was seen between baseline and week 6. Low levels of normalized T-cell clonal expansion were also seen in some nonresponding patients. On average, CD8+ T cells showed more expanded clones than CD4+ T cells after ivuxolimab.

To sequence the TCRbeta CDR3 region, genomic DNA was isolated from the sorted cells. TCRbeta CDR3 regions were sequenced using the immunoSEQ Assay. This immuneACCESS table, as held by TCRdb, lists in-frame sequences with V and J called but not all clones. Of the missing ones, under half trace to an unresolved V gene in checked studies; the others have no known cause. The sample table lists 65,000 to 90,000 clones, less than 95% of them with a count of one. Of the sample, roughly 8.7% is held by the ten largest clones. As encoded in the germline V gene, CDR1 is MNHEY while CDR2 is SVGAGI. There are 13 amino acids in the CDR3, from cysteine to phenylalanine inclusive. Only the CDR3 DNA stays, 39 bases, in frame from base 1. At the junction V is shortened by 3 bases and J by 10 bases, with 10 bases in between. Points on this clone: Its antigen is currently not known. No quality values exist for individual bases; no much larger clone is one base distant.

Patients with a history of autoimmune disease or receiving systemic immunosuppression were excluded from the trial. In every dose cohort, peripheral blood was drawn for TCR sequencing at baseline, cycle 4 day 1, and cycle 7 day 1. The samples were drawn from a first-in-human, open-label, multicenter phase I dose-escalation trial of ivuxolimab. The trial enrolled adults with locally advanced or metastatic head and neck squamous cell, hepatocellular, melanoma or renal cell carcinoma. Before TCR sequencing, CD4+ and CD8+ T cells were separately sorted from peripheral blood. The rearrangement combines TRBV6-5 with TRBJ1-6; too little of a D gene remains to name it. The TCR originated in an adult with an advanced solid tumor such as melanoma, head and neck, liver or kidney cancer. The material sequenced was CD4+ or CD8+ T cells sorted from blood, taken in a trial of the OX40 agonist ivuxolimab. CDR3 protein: CASSYSGRSPLHF. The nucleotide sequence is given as TGTGCCAGCAGTTATAGTGGGCGATCACCCCTCCACTTT.